These 12 T cell receptor beta chains were sequenced from one sample in a study of beta chain features in type 1 diabetes (dated by TCRdb to 2016 to 2018). The library relied on the immunoSEQ multiplex PCR assay. The entire amount of isolated RNA was reverse transcribed using the High Capacity cDNA Reverse Transcription Kit, so the sequenced TCRB transcripts were expressed ones. TCRdb took over this immuneACCESS table, retaining in-frame rearrangements with V and J assigned. Such tables are incomplete; in checked studies, under half of the missing clones stem from an unresolved V gene, and the remainder is unexplained. This sample has 300,000 to 400,000 clones in its table, and approximately 10% of those were observed once. Clones ranked in the top ten supply more than 0.015% of the sample. Sequenced material: naive CD4+ T cells from blood. The cell subset or site label, read with the paper, signifies: true naive CD4+ T cells. The origin of the receptors is a woman aged 30 to 39 in good health.

This clone has only a few counts. The rearrangement links TRBV12-5 to TRBJ2-1, with 12 positions matching TRBD2. Trimming removed 4 bases from V and 5 bases from J; junction bases left unmatched: 3. Germline assignment: CDR1 LGHNT and CDR2 FRNRAP. This CDR3 has 15 residues. CDR3 in amino acids: CASGWTSGANNEQFF. The CDR3, as DNA: TGTGCTAGTGGTTGGACTAGCGGGGCCAACAATGAGCAGTTCTTC.

Only a few counts were recorded for this clone. This rearrangement joins TRBV6-6 to TRBJ1-4, with 9 bases matching TRBD1. After removal of 2 bases from V and 8 bases from J, the junction contained 3 bases not matched to a gene. The CDR3 is made up of 14 amino acids. In germline, CDR1 is MNHNY, CDR2 SVGAGI (reference sequence). The chain's CDR3 is CASSYGDRVEKLFF. In DNA form, the CDR3 reads TGTGCCAGCAGTTACGGGGACAGGGTAGAAAAACTGTTTTTT.

The rearrangement joins TRBV9 to TRBJ2-7; 14 bases fit TRBD2. The germline V gene has CDR1 SGDLS and CDR2 YYNGEE. V shed 2 bases, J shed 5 bases, and the junction held 3 bases outside the gene matches. This CDR3 has 15 residues. CDR3 nucleotides: TGTGCCAGCAGCGTGGGACTAGCGGGAGCTGACGAGCAGTACTTC. Amino acid sequence: CASSVGLAGADEQYF.

This rearrangement joins TRBV6-6 to TRBJ1-1; possibly TRBD1 for D (5 bases). The CDR3 extends over 14 amino acids. V was trimmed by 4 bases and J by 10 bases, leaving 19 bases between them. The germline gives CDR1 MNHNY, CDR2 SVGAGI (reference sequence). The CDR3 is CASSSDLTVSRAFF. For the CDR3, the DNA is TGTGCCAGCAGTTCCGACCTGACAGTTTCTCGAGCTTTCTTT.

The sample holds a few counts of this clone. The chain carries TRBV6-1 and TRBJ2-5; TRBD2 aligns across 9 bases. Trimming cost V 4 bases and J 4 bases; bases outside gene matches: 10. The CDR3 totals 16 residues. Germline-derived CDR1 and CDR2 are MNHNS and SASEGT. The CDR3 loop reads CASSVIAGDVRETQYF. Written as DNA, the CDR3 is TGTGCCAGCAGTGTTATAGCGGGAGACGTCCGAGAGACCCAGTACTTC.

In this sample, this clone turned up a few times. The chain combines TRBV7-6 with TRBJ2-3; 9 bases agree with TRBD2. With 5 bases clipped from V and 7 bases from J, the junction kept 10 bases outside the gene matches. This CDR3 is 15 amino acids long. Germline CDR1 and CDR2: SGHVS and FNYEAQ. CDR3 region: CASSPPAGGTNTQYF. The DNA for the CDR3 is TGTGCCAGCAGCCCCCCAGCGGGGGGTACTAATACGCAGTATTTT.

The J gene is TRBJ2-2, the V gene TRBV5-4; 8 nucleotides match TRBD2. The V and J ends lost 0 bases and 5 bases, in that order; junction bases with no gene match: 6. CDR3 length: 16 amino acids. The germline V gene encodes CDR1 SGHNT and CDR2 YYREEE (reference sequence). In DNA, the CDR3 is TGTGCCAGCAGCTTGGAAGCGGGAGTTATTACCGGGGAGCTGTTTTTT. Residues: CASSLEAGVITGELFF.

This clone was observed a few times. CDR3 protein: CASRLGSGTQYF. Here the CDR3 DNA reads TGTGCCAGCAGGCTGGGCTCCGGGACCCAGTACTTC. The rearrangement links TRBV5-8 to TRBJ2-5; D remains unclear. Germline V gives CDR1 SGHTS, CDR2 YDEGEE. CDR3 length: 12 amino acids. V was cut by 5 bases and J by 7 bases, with 12 bases left in between.

V is TRBV9 and J is TRBJ2-7, with TRBD2 matching over 7 bases. Germline CDR1 reads SGDLS; CDR2 reads YYNGEE. The CDR3 runs 13 residues. Trimming cost V 3 bases and J 5 bases; bases outside gene matches: 5. CDR3 loop: CASSARGRNEQYF. The CDR3 bases are TGTGCCAGCAGCGCGCGGGGGAGGAACGAGCAGTACTTC.

As for this clone: Other DNA sequences from this sample encode an identical CDR3 as well. V usage is TRBV7-9 and J usage is TRBJ2-7, with TRBD1 matching 10 bases. With 6 bases clipped from V and 1 base from J, the junction kept 6 bases outside the gene matches. The CDR3 is made up of 15 amino acids. Germline V gives CDR1 SEHNR, CDR2 FQNEAQ (reference sequence). CDR3 DNA: TGTGCCAGCAGTTCTCCGGGACAGGGGTCCTACGAGCAGTACTTC. Its translation: CASSSPGQGSYEQYF.

This rearrangement joins TRBV6-5 to TRBJ1-1; 7 bases align to TRBD1. Germline CDR1 is MNHEY and CDR2 is SVGAGI. V lost 7 bases to trimming and J lost 3 bases; unmatched junction nucleotides: 5. The CDR3 runs to 13 residues. The CDR3 DNA reads TGTGCCAGCAAACGACAGGGCGACACTGAAGCTTTCTTT. Its protein product is CASKRQGDTEAFF.

This clone was observed a handful of times. The chain employs TRBV28 and TRBJ2-7; the match to TRBD2 covers 7 bases. Per germline, CDR1 MDHEN and CDR2 SYDVKM. The CDR3 has 16 amino acids. J gave up 3 bases and V 5 bases, and 13 bases lay outside the gene matches. For the CDR3, the DNA is TGTGCCAGCAGTGCACCCGGGGGGTCTTCAAGCTACGAGCAGTACTTC. Residues: CASSAPGGSSSYEQYF. Variable domain in full (rest from reference TRBV28 and TRBJ2-7): DVKVTQSSRYLVKRTGEKVFLECVQDMDHENMFWYRQDPGLGLRLIYFSYDVKMKEKGDIPEGYSVSREKKERFSLILESASTNQTSMYLCASSAPGGSSSYEQYFGPGTRLTVT.